Below are 7 T cell receptor beta chains sequenced from a single sample in a study of blood T cells in healthy people across ages. Primers used in a second PCR of about 6 to 12 cycles were a sample-barcoded 5' primer and a J-beta primer mix. TCRdb analysed the 5' RACE reads with MiXCR anew, one entry per CDR3 protein. The sample records approximately 810,000 distinct CDR3 sequences, under 40% being singletons. The material sequenced was blood. The receptor set was obtained from a man aged 18 to 30 in good health.

V is TRBV7-9 and J is TRBJ2-7, with 8 bases lining up with TRBD2. The CDR3 consists of 14 residues. Per germline, CDR1 SEHNR and CDR2 FQNEAQ (reference sequence). Trimming cost V 5 bases and J 3 bases; bases outside gene matches: 6. The CDR3 DNA sequence: TGTGCCAGCAGCCGGGGGGGTCAAAACTACGAGCAGTACTTC. It codes for CASSRGGQNYEQYF.

The rearrangement uses TRBV20-1 and TRBJ2-5; the D is unclear. The V end lost 3 bases, the J end lost 1 base, and 12 bases lay between the germline ends. CDR1 is DFQATT, CDR2 SNEGSKA, per germline (reference sequence). The CDR3 spans 14 residues. The CDR3 bases are TGCAGTGCTAGTAGCCCAGAGACCCAAGAGACCCAGTACTTC. Translation: CSASSPETQETQYF.

A few counts support this clonotype. This rearrangement joins TRBV27 to TRBJ2-1, with 11 nucleotides matching TRBD2. The V and J ends lost 7 bases and 6 bases, in that order; junction bases with no gene match: 2. This CDR3 has 13 amino acids. Germline lookup yields CDR1 MNHEY and CDR2 SMNVEV (reference sequence). This CDR3 is CASTSGGFNEQFF. The CDR3 nucleotides are TGTGCCAGCACTAGCGGGGGGTTCAATGAGCAGTTCTTC.

This clonotype was seen a few times. The gene calls are TRBV2 and TRBJ1-1, with D possibly being TRBD1 (5 bases). V dropped 6 bases and J dropped 3 bases, with 14 bases sitting between them. Looked up from germline, CDR1 is SNHLY and CDR2 is FYNNEI. This CDR3 is 14 amino acids long. The CDR3: CASSQRDADTEAFF. As DNA, the CDR3 is TGTGCCAGCAGCCAACGGGACGCTGACACTGAAGCTTTCTTT. Variable domain in full (rest from reference TRBV2 and TRBJ1-1): EPEVTQTPSHQVTQMGQEVILRCVPISNHLYFYWYRQILGQKVEFLVSFYNNEISEKSEIFDDQFSVERPDGSNFTLKIRSTKLEDSAMYFCASSQRDADTEAFFGQGTRLTVV.

This clonotype was seen more than once but under ten times. The chain uses TRBV4-1 and TRBJ2-5; the D gene is possibly TRBD2 (6 bases). Trimming pared 4 bases from V and 1 base from J, leaving 13 bases between. The germline CDR1 and CDR2 sequences are MGHRA and YSYEKL. The CDR3 consists of 15 residues. CDR3: CASSPTPGGQETQYF. In DNA form, the CDR3 reads TGCGCCAGCAGCCCGACACCCGGGGGCCAAGAGACCCAGTACTTC.

In this sample, this clonotype turned up many times. The V call is TRBV12-3 or TRBV12-4, the J call TRBJ2-5; D is possibly TRBD1 or TRBD2 (5 bases each). V was clipped by 5 bases and J by 6 bases, with 19 bases between them. This CDR3 comprises 15 residues. CDR3 coding DNA: TGTGCCAGCAGTCCCACCGGGACGGTTCGGCAGACCCAGTACTTC. Encoded protein: CASSPTGTVRQTQYF.

This chain links TRBV20-1 with TRBJ2-1; 8 nucleotides match TRBD2. This CDR3 region has 14 residues. Germline V gives CDR1 DFQATT, CDR2 SNEGSKA (reference sequence). J gave up 8 bases and V 7 bases, and 13 bases lay outside the gene matches. This CDR3 reads CSVRGPSGYDEQFF. In nucleotides, the CDR3 is TGCAGTGTCAGAGGACCTAGCGGGTACGATGAGCAGTTCTTC.